Detailed here is one T cell receptor (beta chain). Its matching antigen is unknown. These data originate in a study of beta chain features in type 1 diabetes. Study results and caveats: Insertions at VDJ junctions were less frequent in type 1 diabetes patients. These patients also deleted more nucleotides at the same junctions.

The whole isolated RNA underwent reverse transcription, so sequencing captured expressed TCRB transcripts. Profiled with immunoSEQ multiplex PCR; TCRdb holds only in-frame clones, not every one. The repertoire consists of approximately 250,000 clones, with 9.6% occurring once and the leading ten covering about 0.03%. Germline trimming cut 4 bases from V and 8 bases from J; bases unmatched to any gene: 13. There are 16 residues in the CDR3. CDR1 SNHLY and CDR2 FYNNEI come from the germline V gene. The sequenced sample consisted of naive CD4+ T cells from blood. The sequence was collected from a woman younger than 30 in good health. V is TRBV2 and J is TRBJ2-1; 8 nucleotides align to TRBD1. In nucleotides, the CDR3 is TGTGCCAGCAGTGGAGGGACAGGACGCGGGTCGTATGAGCAGTTCTTC. It is translated as CASSGGTGRGSYEQFF.